The next 30 T cell receptor beta chains were all read from a single sample in a study of shared clonotypes between healthy human individuals. Repertoires were generated with immunoSEQ multiplex PCR, while TCRdb's copy carries only in-frame clones and drops some. The table records some 2.3 million clones, 85% to 95% of them present only once. Sequenced input: naive CD4+ T cells from PBMCs. Subset here: CD45RA+ positively selected. All receptors derive from a man between 18 and 35 years old in good health. Some clones in this sample may be carry-over from other donors' samples.

The chain has TRBV5-1 and TRBJ2-3; D remains ambiguous. This CDR3 spans 14 amino acids. Germline V gives CDR1 SGHRS, CDR2 YFSETQ. Deletions cut 3 bases from V and 5 bases from J, with 13 bases between. The CDR3 nucleotides are TGCGCCAGCAGCTCGGCTCAGCCTAAAGATACGCAGTATTTT. Protein product: CASSSAQPKDTQYF.

The V gene is TRBV28, the J gene TRBJ2-5, with D possibly TRBD1 on 5 matching bases. V lost 8 bases, J lost 4 bases, and 20 bases lay in between. CDR1 and CDR2 (germline): MDHEN, SYDVKM. This CDR3 contains 15 residues. CDR3 residues: CASSSMLGGAETQYF. CDR3 nucleotides: TGTGCCAGCTCTAGTATGCTCGGTGGGGCAGAGACCCAGTACTTC.

The rearrangement joins TRBV5-6 to TRBJ1-2; tentatively, D is TRBD1 (6 bases). The germline gives CDR1 SGHDT, CDR2 YYEEEE. V was shortened by 2 bases and J by 3 bases, with 11 bases between the two germline ends. The CDR3 runs to 14 residues. CDR3 nucleotide sequence: TGTGCCAGCAGCTTTCTAGGGGGTGACTATGGCTACACCTTC. It codes for CASSFLGGDYGYTF.

The rearrangement joins TRBV4-1 to TRBJ1-4; 7 nucleotides line up with TRBD1. CDR1 and CDR2 from the germline V gene are MGHRA and YSYEKL. With 1 base clipped from V and 4 bases from J, the junction kept 0 bases outside the gene matches. CDR3 size: 14 residues. This CDR3 reads CASSQGDSNEKLFF. Written as DNA, the CDR3 is TGCGCCAGCAGCCAAGGGGACAGTAATGAAAAACTGTTTTTT.

In DNA, the CDR3 is TGTGCCAGCTCACCAATCAGCGTACAAGACAATGAGCAGTTCTTC. Its protein product is CASSPISVQDNEQFF. V usage is TRBV18 and J usage is TRBJ2-1; D not resolved. CDR3 size: 15 residues. Trimming stripped 2 bases from V and 5 bases from J, with 13 bases between. CDR1 and CDR2 (germline): KGHSH, LQKENI.

The chain has TRBV12-1 and TRBJ1-4; the tabulated D call, TRBD1, remains unverified against the DNA. TRBV12-1 is described as a pseudogene. This CDR3 contains 15 residues. CDR3 sequence (DNA): TGTGCCAGCAGCTTTGAGGCAGGGACAGGGGAAAAACTGTTTTTT. It codes for CASSFEAGTGEKLFF.

This chain joins TRBV2 and TRBJ2-1; 7 nucleotides match TRBD2. With 6 bases clipped from V and 8 bases from J, the junction kept 7 bases outside the gene matches. The CDR3 has 13 residues. Germline V gives CDR1 SNHLY, CDR2 FYNNEI. The CDR3 sequence is CASSAGVFDEQFF. CDR3 bases: TGTGCCAGCAGCGCGGGAGTTTTCGATGAGCAGTTCTTC.

Remarks on this clone: Within the sample, other DNA sequences also encode this same CDR3. The rearrangement uses TRBV5-4 and TRBJ2-1; 12 bases align to TRBD2. CDR3 length: 15 amino acids. J was trimmed by 4 bases and V by 5 bases; bases with no gene match: 4. Germline CDR1 SGHNT, CDR2 YYREEE (reference sequence). CDR3 residues: CASSQTSGSYNEQFF. The CDR3 nucleotides read TGTGCCAGCAGTCAGACTAGCGGGAGTTACAATGAGCAGTTCTTC.

CDR3 protein: CASSYSVLYTDTQYF. In DNA, the CDR3 is TGTGCCAGCAGTTACTCGGTCCTTTACACAGATACGCAGTATTTT. The chain is built from TRBV6-7 and TRBJ2-3, with D unclear. TRBV6-7 is an open reading frame, and its role is uncertain. The V end lost 0 bases, the J end lost 2 bases, and 9 bases lay between the germline ends. This CDR3 spans 15 amino acids.

As to this clone: Other DNA sequences in this specimen translate into the identical CDR3. The chain links TRBV15 to TRBJ1-2; perhaps TRBD1 as D (5 bases). The CDR3 is 14 residues long. Germline-derived CDR1 and CDR2 are LNHNV and YYDKDF (reference sequence). The ends were cut back, 0 bases at V and 4 bases at J, with 9 bases in the middle. In nucleotides, the CDR3 is TGTGCCACCAGCAGAGATGGGGCTGGCTATGGCTACACCTTC. Its protein is CATSRDGAGYGYTF. The whole variable domain, remainder taken from reference TRBV15 and TRBJ1-2, is DAMVIQNPRYQVTQFGKPVTLSCSQTLNHNVMYWYQQKSSQAPKLLFHYYDKDFNNEADTPDNFQSRRPNTSFCFLDIRSPGLGDTAMYLCATSRDGAGYGYTFGSGTRLTVV.

The J gene is TRBJ2-7, the V gene TRBV5-6; the match to TRBD1 covers 9 bases. J lost 0 bases, V lost 4 bases, and 8 bases had no gene match. The CDR3 totals 16 residues. Germline lookup yields CDR1 SGHDT and CDR2 YYEEEE. The CDR3 nucleotides are TGTGCCAGCAGCCGTACCGGGACAGGGAGCTCCTACGAGCAGTACTTC. This encodes CASSRTGTGSSYEQYF.

This chain connects TRBV9 to TRBJ1-5; possible D gene TRBD1, 5 bases. This CDR3 spans 17 amino acids. Trimming stripped 6 bases from V and 2 bases from J, with 21 bases between. Per germline, CDR1 SGDLS and CDR2 YYNGEE. The CDR3 here is CASNRGAGDSGNQPQHF. The CDR3 DNA is TGTGCCAGCAACCGAGGGGCAGGAGATTCGGGCAATCAGCCCCAGCATTTT.

The rearrangement links TRBV7-2 to TRBJ2-3, with TRBD2 identical over 11 bases. This CDR3 comprises 16 residues. The V segment lost 5 bases and the J segment 2 bases; nucleotides outside the gene matches: 6. The germline V gene encodes CDR1 SGHTA and CDR2 FQGNSA. CDR3 nucleotides: TGTGCCAGCAGCCCCGGGACTAGCGGATACACAGATACGCAGTATTTT. Amino acid sequence: CASSPGTSGYTDTQYF.

This clone has only one observation. Other DNA sequences in this specimen translate into the identical CDR3. V gene TRBV30 combines with J gene TRBJ2-5; D not resolved. Germline V gives CDR1 GTSNPN, CDR2 SVGIG (reference sequence). The CDR3 runs to 12 residues. Trimming removed 0 bases from V and 3 bases from J, with 5 bases in between. Here the CDR3 reads CAWSVLEETQYF. As DNA, the CDR3 is TGTGCCTGGAGTGTACTTGAAGAGACCCAGTACTTC.

The chain uses TRBV2 and TRBJ1-5; TRBD1 might be the D (6 bases). This CDR3 has 14 amino acids. Trimming left V 5 bases short and J 3 bases short, with 11 bases between. Germline lookup yields CDR1 SNHLY and CDR2 FYNNEI. CDR3: CASSQGSDNQPQHF. DNA for the CDR3: TGTGCCAGCAGTCAGGGGAGTGACAATCAGCCCCAGCATTTT.

The rearrangement uses TRBV4-2 and TRBJ2-5; TRBD1 matches at 10 bases. V shed 4 bases, J shed 4 bases, and the junction held 9 bases outside the gene matches. Germline loops: CDR1 LGHNA, CDR2 YNFKEQ. The CDR3 extends over 16 amino acids. As DNA, the CDR3 is TGTGCCAGCAGCCCCAGACAGGGGGCTAGCGGAGAGACCCAGTACTTC. This codes for CASSPRQGASGETQYF.

In regard to this clone: Other DNA sequences in this specimen translate into the identical CDR3. The V and J genes are TRBV5-1 and TRBJ2-3; the D call may be TRBD1 or TRBD2 (6 bases each). CDR1 and CDR2 from the germline V gene are SGHRS and YFSETQ. V lost 0 bases, J lost 4 bases, and 9 bases lay in between. CDR3 length equals 14 residues. CDR3 DNA sequence: TGCGCCAGCAGCTTGGCTAGGGGGGCAGATACGCAGTATTTT. Its protein product is CASSLARGADTQYF.

J is TRBJ2-7 and V is TRBV30; TRBD1 might be the D (5 bases). CDR3 size: 14 residues. Trimming shortened V by 0 bases and J by 5 bases, and 14 bases separated the two germline ends. CDR1 and CDR2 (germline): GTSNPN, SVGIG (reference sequence). The CDR3 sequence: CAWSVGPGIDEQYF. DNA of the CDR3: TGTGCCTGGAGTGTAGGCCCAGGGATCGACGAGCAGTACTTC.

This chain joins TRBV19 and TRBJ1-1; no definite D call. CDR3 length: 13 residues. V shed 7 bases and J shed 1 base, with 10 bases lying between them. Germline assignment: CDR1 LNHDA and CDR2 SQIVND (reference sequence). The CDR3 DNA follows: TGTGCCAGTAAAAGGGCTTGGAACACTGAAGCTTTCTTT. Its protein product is CASKRAWNTEAFF.

The V and J genes are TRBV5-4 and TRBJ2-5; 7 bases match TRBD2. CDR1 is SGHNT, CDR2 YYREEE, per germline (reference sequence). CDR3 length: 16 amino acids. V was pared by 4 bases and J by 1 base, with 10 bases of the junction left unmatched. CDR3 DNA: TGTGCCAGCAGCACTGGGAGTAGCGGGTTCCAAGAGACCCAGTACTTC. Residues: CASSTGSSGFQETQYF.

The rearrangement uses TRBV2 and TRBJ1-5; no firm D call. Germline V gene data show CDR1 as SNHLY and CDR2 as FYNNEI. The CDR3 loop spans 16 amino acids. Trimming stripped 4 bases from V and 0 bases from J, with 13 bases between. DNA for the CDR3: TGTGCCAGCAGTGCAGGTCCCAATTATAGCAATCAGCCCCAGCATTTT. This sequence encodes CASSAGPNYSNQPQHF.

In this sample, this clone turned up a few times. This sequence joins TRBV7-2 and TRBJ1-2; the D gene is possibly TRBD1 (5 bases). V was pared by 7 bases and J by 11 bases, with 20 bases between. The germline gives CDR1 SGHTA, CDR2 FQGNSA. The CDR3 totals 13 residues. The CDR3 DNA reads as TGTGCCAGCACCCCTGGGGTGGCAGGGCGATACACCTTC. It yields the protein CASTPGVAGRYTF.

The V and J genes are TRBV25-1 and TRBJ1-5, with D perhaps matching TRBD1 (5 bases). Germline lookup yields CDR1 MGHDK and CDR2 SYGVNS. V lost 1 base and J lost 6, with 13 bases in between. The CDR3 contains 15 residues. CDR3 sequence reads: CASSESAGGTQPQHF. In DNA form, the CDR3 reads TGTGCCAGCAGTGAATCGGCGGGAGGGACTCAGCCCCAGCATTTT.

Remarks on this clone: Different DNA sequences within this sample yield the same CDR3. The chain couples TRBV9 to TRBJ2-5, with unresolved D. Trimming removed 0 bases at V and 2 bases at J, with 8 bases between. Germline assignment: CDR1 SGDLS and CDR2 YYNGEE. The CDR3 is made up of 14 amino acids. The CDR3 bases are TGTGCCAGCAGCGTAGACGCGCGGCAAGAGACCCAGTACTTC. This codes for CASSVDARQETQYF.

The chain's CDR3 is CASSSPGLYEQYF. Written as DNA, the CDR3 is TGCGCCAGCAGCTCTCCGGGCCTCTACGAGCAGTACTTC. The V gene is TRBV5-1, the J gene TRBJ2-7, with no clear D. The germline gives CDR1 SGHRS, CDR2 YFSETQ. Trimming pared 3 bases from V and 3 bases from J, leaving 10 bases between. CDR3 size: 13 residues.

This chain uses TRBV29-1 with TRBJ2-5; 11 bases fit TRBD2. J gave up 5 bases and V 6 bases, and 8 bases lay outside the gene matches. The germline V gene encodes CDR1 SQVTM and CDR2 ANQGSEA. This CDR3 contains 14 residues. CDR3: CSVLKLAGAETQYF. The CDR3 nucleotides read TGCAGCGTCCTCAAACTAGCGGGGGCGGAGACCCAGTACTTC. Complete variable domain (other parts from reference TRBV29-1 and TRBJ2-5): SAVISQKPSRDICQRGTSLTIQCQVDSQVTMMFWYRQQPGQSLTLIATANQGSEATYESGFVIDKFPISRPNLTFSTLTVSNMSPEDSSIYLCSVLKLAGAETQYFGPGTRLLVL.

The CDR3 here is CATSRETGDTYEQYF. CDR3 nucleotide sequence: TGTGCCACCAGCAGAGAGACAGGGGACACCTACGAGCAGTACTTC. The genes are TRBV15 and TRBJ2-7; 8 nucleotides align to TRBD1. Trimming cost V 0 bases and J 2 bases; bases outside gene matches: 3. From germline, CDR1 is LNHNV and CDR2 YYDKDF (reference sequence). This CDR3 is built from 15 residues.

This clone showed up just a few times. Other DNA sequences in this specimen translate into the identical CDR3. The chain links TRBV18 to TRBJ2-2, with D unclear. CDR1 and CDR2 (germline): KGHSH, LQKENI. The CDR3 is 14 amino acids. V was trimmed by 3 bases and J by 0 bases, leaving 5 bases between them. The CDR3 DNA reads TGTGCCAGCTCACCCATCGCGAACACCGGGGAGCTGTTTTTT. It encodes CASSPIANTGELFF.

The gene calls are TRBV4-1 and TRBJ1-4, with D unresolved. The CDR3 runs 16 residues. V lost 2 bases and J 4 bases, leaving 14 bases between the germline ends. In germline, CDR1 is MGHRA, CDR2 YSYEKL. The CDR3 loop reads CASSQYYSRINEKLFF. CDR3 nucleotide sequence: TGCGCCAGCAGCCAATATTACAGCCGAATTAATGAAAAACTGTTTTTT.

Note on this clone: An end of the junction does not agree with germline; a read error may underlie this. V usage is TRBV14 and J usage is TRBJ1-2; 10 bases line up with TRBD1. Per germline, CDR1 SGHDN and CDR2 FVKESK. CDR3 length equals 13 residues. The CDR3 reads CASSQDDGTGVYF. CDR3 sequence (DNA): TGTGCCAGCAGCCAGGACGATGGGACAGGGGTCTACTTC.